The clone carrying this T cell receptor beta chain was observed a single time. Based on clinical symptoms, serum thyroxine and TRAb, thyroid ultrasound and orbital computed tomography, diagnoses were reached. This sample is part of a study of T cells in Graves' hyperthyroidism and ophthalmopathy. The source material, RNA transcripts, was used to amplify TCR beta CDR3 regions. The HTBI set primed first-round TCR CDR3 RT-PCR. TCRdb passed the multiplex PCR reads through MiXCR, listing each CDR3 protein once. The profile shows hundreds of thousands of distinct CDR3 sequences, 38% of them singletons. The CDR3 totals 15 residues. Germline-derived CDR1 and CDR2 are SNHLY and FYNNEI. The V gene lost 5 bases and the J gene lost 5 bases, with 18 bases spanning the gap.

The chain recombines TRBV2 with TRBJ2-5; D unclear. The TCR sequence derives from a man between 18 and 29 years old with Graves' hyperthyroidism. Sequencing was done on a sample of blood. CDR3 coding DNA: TGTGCCAGCAGTTCCCCCCTCCCGATAGGCGAGACCCAGTACTTC. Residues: CASSSPLPIGETQYF.